This T cell receptor (beta chain) was sequenced for a study of T-cell reconstitution after alpha-beta-depleted transplantation in children. The ends were cut back, 6 bases at V and 1 base at J, with 11 bases in the middle. The germline gives CDR1 KGHSH, CDR2 LQKENI. This CDR3 has 14 residues. The library targeted TCRbeta and was prepared with unique molecular identifiers. Using its own MiXCR run on the PCR reads, TCRdb lists one record per CDR3 protein. The sample yields hundreds of thousands of distinct CDR3 sequences, roughly 14% seen once. This TCR was sampled from a girl under 10 years old with congenital amegakaryocytic thrombocytopenia, due to receive a stem cell transplant. The chain combines TRBV18 with TRBJ2-3; D possibly corresponds to TRBD2 (5 bases). The sample was PBMCs, taken before TCRalphabeta/CD19-depleted stem cell transplant. Here the CDR3 DNA reads TGTGCCAGCTCTTCGGGATTCGGCACAGATACGCAGTATTTT. Translating gives CASSSGFGTDTQYF.